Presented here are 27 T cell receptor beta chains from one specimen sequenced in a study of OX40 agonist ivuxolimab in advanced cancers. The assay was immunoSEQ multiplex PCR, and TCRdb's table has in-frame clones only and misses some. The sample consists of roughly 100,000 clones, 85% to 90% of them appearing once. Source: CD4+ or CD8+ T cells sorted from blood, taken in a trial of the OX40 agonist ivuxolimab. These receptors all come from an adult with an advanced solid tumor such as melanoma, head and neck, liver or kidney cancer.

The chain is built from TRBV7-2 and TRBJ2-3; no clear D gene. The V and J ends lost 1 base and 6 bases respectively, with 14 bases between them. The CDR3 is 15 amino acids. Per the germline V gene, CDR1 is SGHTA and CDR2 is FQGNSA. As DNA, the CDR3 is TGTGCCAGCAGCTTAGGGCGCGGCCTGGGGGATACGCAGTATTTT. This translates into CASSLGRGLGDTQYF.

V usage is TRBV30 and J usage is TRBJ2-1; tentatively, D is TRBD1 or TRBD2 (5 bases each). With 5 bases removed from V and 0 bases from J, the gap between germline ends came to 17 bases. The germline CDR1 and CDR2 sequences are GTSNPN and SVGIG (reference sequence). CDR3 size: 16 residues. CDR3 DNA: TGTGCCTGGCTTTCCTGGGACCCGAGCTCCTACAATGAGCAGTTCTTC. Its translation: CAWLSWDPSSYNEQFF.

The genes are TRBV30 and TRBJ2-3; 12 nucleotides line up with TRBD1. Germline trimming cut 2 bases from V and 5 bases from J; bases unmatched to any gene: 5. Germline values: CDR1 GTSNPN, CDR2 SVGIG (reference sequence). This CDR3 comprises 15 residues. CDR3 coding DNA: TGTGCCTGGAGTTCGGGACAGGGGGCCGGAGATACGCAGTATTTT. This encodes CAWSSGQGAGDTQYF.

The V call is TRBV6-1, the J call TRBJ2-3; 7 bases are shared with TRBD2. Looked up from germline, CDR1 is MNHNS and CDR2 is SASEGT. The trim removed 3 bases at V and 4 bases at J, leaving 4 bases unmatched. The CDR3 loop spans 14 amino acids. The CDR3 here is CASSEGRGADTQYF. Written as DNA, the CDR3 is TGTGCCAGCAGTGAGGGACGGGGGGCAGATACGCAGTATTTT.

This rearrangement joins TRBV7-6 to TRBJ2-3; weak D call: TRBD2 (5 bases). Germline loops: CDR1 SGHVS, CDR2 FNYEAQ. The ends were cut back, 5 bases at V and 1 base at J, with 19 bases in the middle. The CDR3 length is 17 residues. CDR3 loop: CASSRGPVGGGTDTQYF. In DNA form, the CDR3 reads TGTGCCAGCAGCCGCGGGCCAGTCGGAGGTGGCACAGATACGCAGTATTTT.

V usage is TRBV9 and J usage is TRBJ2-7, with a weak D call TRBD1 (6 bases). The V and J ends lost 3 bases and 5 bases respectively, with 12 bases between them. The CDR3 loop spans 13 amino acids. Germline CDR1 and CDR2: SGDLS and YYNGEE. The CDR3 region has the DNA TGTGCCAGCAGCGCACAGGGAAAGGACGAGCAGTACTTC. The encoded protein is CASSAQGKDEQYF.

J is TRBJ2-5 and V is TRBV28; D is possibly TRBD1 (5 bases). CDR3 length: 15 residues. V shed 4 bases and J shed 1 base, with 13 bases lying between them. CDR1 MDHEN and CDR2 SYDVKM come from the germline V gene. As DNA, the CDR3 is TGTGCCAGCAGTTCGCAGACAGTTTCCCAAGAGACCCAGTACTTC. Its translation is CASSSQTVSQETQYF.

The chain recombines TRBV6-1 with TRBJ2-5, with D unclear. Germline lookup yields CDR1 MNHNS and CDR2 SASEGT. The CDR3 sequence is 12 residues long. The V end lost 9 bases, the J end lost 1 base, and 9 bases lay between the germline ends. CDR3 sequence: CASSLIQETQYF. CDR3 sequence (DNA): TGTGCCAGTTCACTGATCCAAGAGACCCAGTACTTC.

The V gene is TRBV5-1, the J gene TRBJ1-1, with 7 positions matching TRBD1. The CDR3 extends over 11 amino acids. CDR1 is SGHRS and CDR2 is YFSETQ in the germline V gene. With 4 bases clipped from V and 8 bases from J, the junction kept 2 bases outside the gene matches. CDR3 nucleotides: TGCGCCAGCAGCGCGACAGGGGAAGCTTTCTTT. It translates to CASSATGEAFF.

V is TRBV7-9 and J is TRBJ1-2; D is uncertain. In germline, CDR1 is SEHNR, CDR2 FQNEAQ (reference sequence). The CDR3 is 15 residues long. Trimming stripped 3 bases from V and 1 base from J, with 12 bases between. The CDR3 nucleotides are TGTGCCAGCAGCTTGCAGGCGACAATTAACTATGGCTACACCTTC. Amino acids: CASSLQATINYGYTF.

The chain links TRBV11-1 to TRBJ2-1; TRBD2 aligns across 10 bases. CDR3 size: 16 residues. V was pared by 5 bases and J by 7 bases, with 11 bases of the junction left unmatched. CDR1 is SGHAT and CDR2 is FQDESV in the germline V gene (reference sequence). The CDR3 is CASSQKSGGARNEQFF. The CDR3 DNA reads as TGTGCCAGCAGCCAGAAAAGCGGGGGGGCCAGGAATGAGCAGTTCTTC.

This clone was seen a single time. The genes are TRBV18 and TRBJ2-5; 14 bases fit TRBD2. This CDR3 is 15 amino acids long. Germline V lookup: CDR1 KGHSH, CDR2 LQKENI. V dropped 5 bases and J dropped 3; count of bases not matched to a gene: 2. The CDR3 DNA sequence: TGTGCCAGCTCATCGACTAGCGGGGGGGAAGAGACCCAGTACTTC. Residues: CASSSTSGGEETQYF.

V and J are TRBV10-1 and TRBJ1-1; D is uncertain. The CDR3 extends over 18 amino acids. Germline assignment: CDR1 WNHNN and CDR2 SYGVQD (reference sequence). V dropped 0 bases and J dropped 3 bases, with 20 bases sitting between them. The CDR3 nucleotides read TGCGCCAGCAGTGAGTCGATAAACATCCGGGTCATCGACACTGAAGCTTTCTTT. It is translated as CASSESINIRVIDTEAFF.

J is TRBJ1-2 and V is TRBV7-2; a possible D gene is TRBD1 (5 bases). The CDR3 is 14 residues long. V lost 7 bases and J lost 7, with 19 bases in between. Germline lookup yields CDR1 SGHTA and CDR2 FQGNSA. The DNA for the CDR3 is TGTGCCAGCACCCGACCCCCAGGGACCCCTGGCTACACCTTC. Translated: CASTRPPGTPGYTF.

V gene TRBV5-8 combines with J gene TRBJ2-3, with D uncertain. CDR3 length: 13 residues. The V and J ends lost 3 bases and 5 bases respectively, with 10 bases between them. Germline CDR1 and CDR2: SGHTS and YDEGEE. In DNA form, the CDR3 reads TGTGCCAGCAGCTCCTCCTGGGGAGATACGCAGTATTTT. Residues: CASSSSWGDTQYF. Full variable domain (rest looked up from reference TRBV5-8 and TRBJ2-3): EAGVTQSPTHLIKTRGQQATLRCSPISGHTSVYWYQQALGLGLQFLLWYDEGEERNRGNFPPRFSGRQFPNYSSELNVNALELEDSALYLCASSSSWGDTQYFGPGTRLTVL.

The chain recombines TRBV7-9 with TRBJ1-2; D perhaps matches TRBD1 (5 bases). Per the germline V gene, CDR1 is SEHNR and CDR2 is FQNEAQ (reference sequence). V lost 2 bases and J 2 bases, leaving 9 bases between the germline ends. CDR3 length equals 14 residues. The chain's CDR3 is CASSLTTGNYGYTF. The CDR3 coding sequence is TGTGCCAGCAGCTTAACTACAGGAAACTATGGCTACACCTTC.

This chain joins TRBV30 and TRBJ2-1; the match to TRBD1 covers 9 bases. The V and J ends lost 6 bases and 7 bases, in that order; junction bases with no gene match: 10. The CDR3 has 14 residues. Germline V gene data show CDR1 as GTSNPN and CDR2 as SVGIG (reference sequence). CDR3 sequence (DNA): TGTGCCTGTACGTGGGACAGGGTGGGGAATGAGCAGTTCTTC. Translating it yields CACTWDRVGNEQFF.

CDR3 sequence: CASSLTGTSGQPQHF. In DNA, the CDR3 is TGTGCCAGCAGCTTAACAGGGACGTCCGGTCAGCCCCAGCATTTT. This chain uses TRBV7-8 with TRBJ1-5, with D possibly being TRBD1 (6 bases). The CDR3 totals 15 residues. Germline V gene lookup returns CDR1 SGHVS and CDR2 FQNEAQ. V gave up 2 bases and J gave up 6 bases, with 14 bases separating them.

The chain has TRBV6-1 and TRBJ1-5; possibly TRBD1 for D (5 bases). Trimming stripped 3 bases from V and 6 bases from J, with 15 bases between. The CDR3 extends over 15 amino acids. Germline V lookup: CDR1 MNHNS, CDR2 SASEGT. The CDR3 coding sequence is TGTGCCAGCAGTGATATGGGGGGAGAGGCTCAGCCCCAGCATTTT. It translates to CASSDMGGEAQPQHF.

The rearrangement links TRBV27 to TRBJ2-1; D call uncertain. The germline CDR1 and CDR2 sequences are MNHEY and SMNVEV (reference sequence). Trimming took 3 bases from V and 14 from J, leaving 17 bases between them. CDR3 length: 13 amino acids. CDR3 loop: CASSFYPPTDEFF. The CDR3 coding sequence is TGTGCCAGCAGTTTTTACCCCCCAACAGATGAGTTCTTC.

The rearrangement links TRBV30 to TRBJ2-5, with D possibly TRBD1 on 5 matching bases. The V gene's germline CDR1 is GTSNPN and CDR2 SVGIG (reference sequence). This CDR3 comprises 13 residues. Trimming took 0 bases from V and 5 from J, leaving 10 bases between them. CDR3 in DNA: TGTGCCTGGAGTGTAGGAAGGGGCGAGACCCAGTACTTC. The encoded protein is CAWSVGRGETQYF.

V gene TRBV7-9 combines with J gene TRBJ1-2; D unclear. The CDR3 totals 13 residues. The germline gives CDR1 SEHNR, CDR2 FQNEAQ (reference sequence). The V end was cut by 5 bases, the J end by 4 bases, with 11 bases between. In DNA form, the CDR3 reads TGTGCCAGCAGCCCGTCAAACATCTATGGCTACACCTTC. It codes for CASSPSNIYGYTF.

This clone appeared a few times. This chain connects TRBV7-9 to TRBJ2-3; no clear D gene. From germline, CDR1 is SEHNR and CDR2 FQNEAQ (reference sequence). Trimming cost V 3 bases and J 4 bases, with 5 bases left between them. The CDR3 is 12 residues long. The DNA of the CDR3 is TGTGCCAGCAGCTTGGACGCAGATACGCAGTATTTT. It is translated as CASSLDADTQYF.

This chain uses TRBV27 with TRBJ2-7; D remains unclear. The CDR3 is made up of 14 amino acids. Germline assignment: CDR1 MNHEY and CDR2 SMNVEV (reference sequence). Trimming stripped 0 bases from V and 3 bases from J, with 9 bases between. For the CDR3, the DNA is TGTGCCAGCAGTTTATCGGGCACTAACTACGAGCAGTACTTC. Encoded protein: CASSLSGTNYEQYF.

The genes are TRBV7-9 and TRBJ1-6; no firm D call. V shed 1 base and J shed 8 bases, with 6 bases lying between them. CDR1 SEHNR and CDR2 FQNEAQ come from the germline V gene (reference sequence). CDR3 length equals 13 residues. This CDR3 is CASSLVRDSPLHF. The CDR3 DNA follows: TGTGCCAGCAGCTTAGTACGGGATTCACCCCTCCACTTT.

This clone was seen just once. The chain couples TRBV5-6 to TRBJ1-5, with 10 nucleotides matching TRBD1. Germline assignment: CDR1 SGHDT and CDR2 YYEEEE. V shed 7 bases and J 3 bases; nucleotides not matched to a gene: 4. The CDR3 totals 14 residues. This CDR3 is CASRRQGANQPQHF. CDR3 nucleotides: TGTGCCAGCCGGCGACAGGGGGCCAATCAGCCCCAGCATTTT.

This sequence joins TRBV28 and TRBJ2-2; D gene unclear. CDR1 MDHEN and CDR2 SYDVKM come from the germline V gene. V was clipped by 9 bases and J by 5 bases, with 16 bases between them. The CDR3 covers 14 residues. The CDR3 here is CASTSSSMTGELFF. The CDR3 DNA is TGTGCCAGTACGTCCAGTTCCATGACCGGGGAGCTGTTTTTT.